Below, 26 T cell receptor beta chains from the same sample are listed, as sequenced in a study of regulatory T cells in long-lasting Graves disease. Indicated time point: newly diagnosed GD, antithyroid drugs for less than 3 months. Preparation of the TCR library used RNA extracted from PBMCs. Library construction for TCR beta used iRepertoire HTBI primers and Arm-PCR of CDR3 regions. TCRdb re-called the multiplex PCR reads through MiXCR, storing one row per CDR3 protein. The sample shows some 340,000 distinct CDR3 sequences, 12% of them seen only once. The sample was also reused in another study, on T cells in Graves' hyperthyroidism and ophthalmopathy.

The sequences come from peripheral blood mononuclear cells (PBMCs), collected at new diagnosis, from a patient treated with antithyroid drugs. The receptors shown here come from a woman aged 18-30 years with Graves disease.

The chain combines TRBV6-1 with TRBJ1-5; D is perhaps TRBD1 (5 bases). Germline values: CDR1 MNHNS, CDR2 SASEGT. Between the trimmed V and J ends, which lost 6 bases and 0 bases, there was a span of 15 bases. CDR3 size: 16 residues. The CDR3 DNA follows: TGTGCCAGCAGCCCCGTAACAGGCTATAGCAATCAGCCCCAGCATTTT. Translating it yields CASSPVTGYSNQPQHF.

This clonotype was seen repeatedly, ten times or more. The gene calls are TRBV12-3 or TRBV12-4 and TRBJ2-7, with D unresolved. The CDR3 has 11 amino acids. The V end lost 4 bases, the J end lost 0 bases, and 1 base lay between the germline ends. CDR3 region: CASSSSYEQYV. In nucleotides, the CDR3 is TGTGCCAGCAGTTCCTCCTACGAGCAGTACGTC.

The chain employs TRBV7-8 and TRBJ2-7, with D perhaps TRBD2 (7 bases). The CDR3 has 17 amino acids. V shed 5 bases and J shed 6 bases, with 26 bases lying between them. CDR1 is SGHVS and CDR2 is FQNEAQ in the germline V gene. Written as DNA, the CDR3 is TGTGCCAGCAGCCTCGAATATCGTGTAGCGGGCAGGGGCGAGCAGTACTTC. The encoded protein is CASSLEYRVAGRGEQYF.

Note on this clonotype: Possible read error: a much larger clone is one base away. Lacking the conserved final phenylalanine or tryptophan, this CDR3 likely reflects a read error. The V and J genes are TRBV20-1 and TRBJ2-3; 11 positions agree with TRBD2. The CDR3 extends over 14 amino acids. Trimming took 7 bases from V and 6 from J; bases not matched to a gene: 9. Germline V gives CDR1 DFQATT, CDR2 SNEGSKA (reference sequence). This CDR3 reads CSGGASGRKDTQYL. In DNA form, the CDR3 reads TGCAGTGGGGGGGCTAGCGGGAGGAAGGATACGCAGTATCTT.

The chain joins TRBV20-1 to TRBJ2-7; TRBD2 matches 14 bases. The length of the CDR3 is 14 residues. The germline gives CDR1 DFQATT, CDR2 SNEGSKA (reference sequence). Unmatched junction bases numbered 6, after V lost 5 bases and J lost 6 bases. The CDR3: CSAPGLAGAREQYF. CDR3 DNA: TGCAGTGCTCCGGGACTAGCGGGAGCCCGCGAGCAGTACTTC.

This clonotype occurred many times. The chain combines TRBV4-1 with TRBJ1-1; D not resolved. The CDR3 runs to 16 residues. Trimming removed 1 base at V and 3 bases at J, with 15 bases between. In germline, CDR1 is MGHRA, CDR2 YSYEKL. CDR3 nucleotide sequence: TGCGCCAGCAGCCAAGTCTCCTCCAGGTGGGACACTGAAGCTTTCTTT. Amino acids: CASSQVSSRWDTEAFF.

This clonotype was found a few times. The chain is built from TRBV20-1 and TRBJ1-2; D ambiguous. V lost 1 base and J 8 bases, leaving 17 bases between the germline ends. Per the germline V gene, CDR1 is DFQATT and CDR2 is SNEGSKA (reference sequence). The length of the CDR3 is 14 residues. The CDR3 region is CSARGPTPGEGYTF. Written as DNA, the CDR3 is TGCAGTGCTAGAGGGCCCACCCCAGGAGAAGGCTACACCTTC.

The V and J genes are TRBV7-3 and TRBJ2-3; perhaps TRBD2 as D (5 bases). The CDR3 has 14 amino acids. The germline V gene has CDR1 SGHTA and CDR2 FQGTGA. V was trimmed by 8 bases and J by 4 bases, leaving 16 bases between them. CDR3 sequence (DNA): TGTGCCAGCGGCTACCTAAGGGAGTCAGATACGCAGTATTTT. Its translation: CASGYLRESDTQYF.

This clonotype was observed at least ten times. J is TRBJ2-5 and V is TRBV9, with TRBD2 as a possible D gene (7 bases). The germline CDR1 and CDR2 sequences are SGDLS and YYNGEE. The germline V and J ends were trimmed by 0 bases and 5 bases, with 17 bases remaining between them. This CDR3 has 16 amino acids. The CDR3, as DNA: TGTGCCAGCAGCGTAGATGGGGGGGGCGGCCCGGAGACCCAGTACTTC. Translated, it gives CASSVDGGGGPETQYF.

This clonotype was detected many times. The chain recombines TRBV12-3 or TRBV12-4 with TRBJ2-1; 7 nucleotides match TRBD2. CDR3 length: 13 residues. With V trimmed by 5 bases and J by 8 bases, 6 bases remained unmatched. The CDR3 region has the DNA TGTGCCAGCAGTGCGAGGACTAGAGATGAGCAGTTCTTC. Translation: CASSARTRDEQFF.

This clonotype has more than one count but fewer than ten. The genes are TRBV12-5 and TRBJ2-1, with 8 bases lining up with TRBD1. This CDR3 has 15 amino acids. The germline V gene has CDR1 LGHNT and CDR2 FRNRAP. V trimming: 6 bases; J trimming: 0 bases; junction bases outside the gene matches: 4. CDR3 sequence: CASGHTGGSYNEQFF. The CDR3 DNA reads TGTGCTAGTGGCCATACAGGGGGCTCCTACAATGAGCAGTTCTTC.

In this sample, this clonotype turned up many times. V and J are TRBV11-2 and TRBJ2-4; 7 nucleotides match TRBD1. The CDR3 spans 14 residues. The germline CDR1 and CDR2 sequences are SGHAT and FQNNGV. The J segment lost 3 bases and the V segment lost 5 bases, leaving 4 bases of the junction unmatched. CDR3 residues: CASSAGTDKNIQYF. CDR3 DNA sequence: TGTGCCAGCAGCGCCGGGACAGACAAAAACATTCAGTACTTC.

The rearrangement links TRBV4-3 to TRBJ1-1, with D maybe TRBD1 (6 bases). Germline CDR1 reads LGHNA; CDR2 reads YSLEER. This CDR3 region has 18 residues. The V and J ends lost 0 bases and 0 bases respectively, with 17 bases between them. The CDR3 protein is CASSQDLNRGGVNTEAFF. CDR3 sequence (DNA): TGCGCCAGCAGCCAAGATTTGAACAGAGGGGGGGTGAACACTGAAGCTTTCTTT.

In this sample, this clonotype turned up a few times. This chain uses TRBV6-2 or TRBV6-3 with TRBJ1-1, with a possible D match to TRBD1 (6 bases). This CDR3 region has 17 residues. CDR1 and CDR2 from the germline V gene are MNHEY and SVGEGT. Trimming took 0 bases from V and 0 from J, leaving 14 bases between them. The CDR3 protein is CASSYSQGFLMNTEAFF. The CDR3 nucleotides read TGTGCCAGCAGTTACTCACAGGGATTCCTGATGAACACTGAAGCTTTCTTT.

The chain is built from TRBV4-1 and TRBJ2-7; perhaps TRBD1 as D (6 bases). Looked up from germline, CDR1 is MGHRA and CDR2 is YSYEKL. There are 15 residues in the CDR3. Trimming pared 1 base from V and 2 bases from J, leaving 12 bases between. The CDR3 region has the DNA TGCGCCAGCAGCCAAGCCAAGGGGGAAGCCTACGAGCAGTACTTC. This sequence encodes CASSQAKGEAYEQYF.

This clonotype was observed many times. The CDR3 spells CASYKRGGRNEQFF. DNA of the CDR3: TGTGCCAGCTATAAGCGGGGGGGCCGGAATGAGCAGTTCTTC. The J gene is TRBJ2-1, the V gene TRBV6-2 or TRBV6-3; 10 nucleotides agree with TRBD2. J lost 7 bases, V lost 8 bases, and 8 bases had no gene match. This CDR3 is 14 amino acids long. CDR1 MNHEY and CDR2 SVGEGT come from the germline V gene.

The chain uses TRBV5-1 and TRBJ2-1, with TRBD1 as a possible D gene (6 bases). Germline loops: CDR1 SGHRS, CDR2 YFSETQ. Deletions cut 3 bases from V and 7 bases from J, with 23 bases between. The CDR3 covers 17 residues. The CDR3 DNA is TGCGCCAGCAGCTGGGACGGGTACAGGGAAATCGGGAATGAGCAGTTCTTC. It codes for CASSWDGYREIGNEQFF.

V is TRBV7-3 and J is TRBJ2-2; TRBD1 might be the D (6 bases). Germline V lookup: CDR1 SGHTA, CDR2 FQGTGA. V was trimmed by 1 base and J by 3 bases, leaving 24 bases between them. This CDR3 is 20 amino acids long. The CDR3 sequence: CASSLSVGTSLSRDTGELFF. Here the CDR3 DNA reads TGTGCCAGCAGCTTAAGCGTCGGGACATCTCTATCACGGGACACCGGGGAGCTGTTTTTT. Together with reference TRBV7-3 and TRBJ2-2, the CDR3 gives the full variable domain: GAGVSQTPSNKVTEKGKYVELRCDPISGHTALYWYRQSLGQGPEFLIYFQGTGAADDSGLPNDRFFAVRPEGSVSTLKIQRTERGDSAVYLCASSLSVGTSLSRDTGELFFGEGSRLTVL.

This clonotype was seen many times. J is TRBJ1-5 and V is TRBV19; D perhaps matches TRBD1 (6 bases). Germline-derived CDR1 and CDR2 are LNHDA and SQIVND (reference sequence). CDR3 length equals 15 residues. Between the trimmed V and J ends, which lost 0 bases and 4 bases, there was a span of 10 bases. This CDR3 is CASSIEWTDNQPQHF. CDR3 in DNA: TGTGCCAGTAGTATAGAATGGACAGATAATCAGCCCCAGCATTTT.

The J gene is TRBJ2-7, the V gene TRBV4-3; D may correspond to TRBD1 or TRBD2 (5 bases each). The CDR3 loop spans 16 amino acids. Germline V gives CDR1 LGHNA, CDR2 YSLEER. The V end lost 4 bases, the J end lost 0 bases, and 16 bases lay between the germline ends. The CDR3 DNA follows: TGCGCCAGCAGCCCCCACCACCGGGACCACTCCTACGAGCAGTACTTC. This encodes CASSPHHRDHSYEQYF.

The V and J genes are TRBV19 and TRBJ1-5; 7 bases fit TRBD1. Germline V gene data show CDR1 as LNHDA and CDR2 as SQIVND (reference sequence). Trimming took 6 bases from V and 5 from J; bases not matched to a gene: 7. CDR3 length: 14 residues. CDR3 protein: CASRRDSYYQPQHF. DNA of the CDR3: TGTGCCAGTAGACGGGACAGCTACTATCAGCCCCAGCATTTT.

On this clonotype itself: The likely explanation is a read error, given a far larger clone one base away. The chain carries TRBV7-2 and TRBJ2-1; TRBD2 matches at 8 bases. The V and J ends lost 7 bases and 10 bases, in that order; junction bases with no gene match: 15. CDR3 length: 15 residues. Germline CDR1 and CDR2: SGHTA and FQGNSA. The CDR3 bases are TGTGCCAGCACCCCTTTAGCGGGAACCGGCTACGAGCAGTTCTTC. It specifies CASTPLAGTGYEQFF.

Turning to this clonotype: Since a much larger clone is just one base distant, this may be a read error. The chain combines TRBV7-3 with TRBJ1-1; D is unclear. The CDR3 consists of 16 residues. Germline V gene sequence: CDR1 SGHTA, CDR2 FQGTGA. The CDR3 DNA sequence: TGTGCCAGCAGCCAAACGGCCGCATTTATGAACACTGGAGCTTTCTTT. It is translated as CASSQTAAFMNTGAFF.

The genes are TRBV7-9 and TRBJ2-1; TRBD2 matches 7 bases. The CDR3 is 14 residues long. CDR1 and CDR2 from the germline V gene are SEHNR and FQNEAQ (reference sequence). Trimming took 5 bases from V and 4 from J; bases not matched to a gene: 5. The CDR3 loop is CASSQLANYNEQFF. Written as DNA, the CDR3 is TGTGCCAGCAGCCAACTAGCGAATTACAATGAGCAGTTCTTC.

This clonotype was counted ten times or more. The V gene is TRBV12-3 or TRBV12-4, the J gene TRBJ1-1; D perhaps matches TRBD1 (5 bases). The CDR3 spans 13 residues. With 4 bases removed from V and 7 bases from J, the gap between germline ends came to 13 bases. For the CDR3, the DNA is TGTGCCAGCAGTTCAGGGCTTAAGGATGAAGCTTTCTTT. Translation gives CASSSGLKDEAFF.

Ten or more counts support this clonotype. The V gene is TRBV5-1, the J gene TRBJ1-1, with D unclear. Germline-derived CDR1 and CDR2 are SGHRS and YFSETQ. The CDR3 contains 15 residues. Trimming stripped 0 bases from V and 2 bases from J, with 11 bases between. The CDR3 DNA follows: TGCGCCAGCAGCTTGGACGCACCTATTAACACTGAAGCTTTCTTT. Encoded protein: CASSLDAPINTEAFF.